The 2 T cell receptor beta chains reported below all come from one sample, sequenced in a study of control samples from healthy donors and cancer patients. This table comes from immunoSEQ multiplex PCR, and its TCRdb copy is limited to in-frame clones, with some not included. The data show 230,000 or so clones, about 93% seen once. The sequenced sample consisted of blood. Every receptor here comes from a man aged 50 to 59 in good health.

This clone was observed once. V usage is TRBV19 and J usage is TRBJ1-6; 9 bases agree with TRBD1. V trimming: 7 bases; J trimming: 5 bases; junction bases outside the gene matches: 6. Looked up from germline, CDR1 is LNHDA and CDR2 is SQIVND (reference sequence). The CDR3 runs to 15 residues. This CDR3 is CASITDRGNNSPLHF. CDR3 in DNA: TGTGCCAGTATTACGGACAGGGGCAATAATTCACCCCTCCACTTT.

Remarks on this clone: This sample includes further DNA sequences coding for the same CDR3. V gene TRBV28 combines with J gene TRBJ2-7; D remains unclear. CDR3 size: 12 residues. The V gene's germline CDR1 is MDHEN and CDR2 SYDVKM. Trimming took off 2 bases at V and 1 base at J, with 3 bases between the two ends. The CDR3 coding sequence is TGTGCCAGCAGTTTAGGGTCCTACGAGCAGTACGTC. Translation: CASSLGSYEQYV.